Listed below are T cell receptor beta chains from one sample, sequenced in a study of cytomegalovirus exposure and HLA in healthy donors. Produced via immunoSEQ multiplex PCR; TCRdb's table is partial and in-frame only. The data hold roughly 120,000 clones, with around four fifths observed a single time. Sequencing was carried out using PBMCs. The receptor source for this set is a woman aged 40 to 55 in good health and CMV-seronegative. Each CDR3 is given with its conserved first and last residue. Fields, in order: clone size, J gene, V gene, D gene, CDR3 protein, CDR3 DNA. D genes are given only for firm matches. Expanded clones are given a class, and other clones once, few, many or no size at all.

clone_size: many
j_call: TRBJ2-4
v_call: TRBV4-3
d_call: .
cdr3_aa: CASSQEGAEGNIQYF
cdr3_nt: TGCGCCAGCAGCCAAGAGGGGGCAGAAGGCAACATTCAGTACTTC

clone_size: .
j_call: TRBJ1-1
v_call: TRBV28
d_call: .
cdr3_aa: CASSLVGGFTEAFF
cdr3_nt: TGTGCCAGCAGTTTGGTAGGGGGTTTCACTGAAGCTTTCTTT

clone_size: few
j_call: TRBJ2-7
v_call: TRBV2
d_call: TRBD2
cdr3_aa: CASSDKASGGFREEQGYF
cdr3_nt: TGTGCCAGCAGTGACAAGGCTAGCGGGGGGTTTCGGGAGGAACAAGGGTACTTC

clone_size: few
j_call: TRBJ2-7
v_call: TRBV5-4
d_call: TRBD2
cdr3_aa: CASSLDFTGTSAREQYF
cdr3_nt: TGTGCCAGCAGCTTGGACTTTACCGGGACTAGCGCCCGCGAGCAGTACTTC

clone_size: .
j_call: TRBJ2-2
v_call: TRBV7-2
d_call: .
cdr3_aa: CASSLNGLRASSGELFF
cdr3_nt: TGTGCCAGCAGCTTAAATGGATTGCGGGCGAGCTCCGGGGAGCTGTTTTTT

clone_size: .
j_call: TRBJ2-1
v_call: TRBV2
d_call: .
cdr3_aa: CASSERQPPYNEQFF
cdr3_nt: TGTGCCAGCAGTGAGAGGCAGCCCCCCTACAATGAGCAGTTCTTC

clone_size: .
j_call: TRBJ1-2
v_call: TRBV6-5
d_call: .
cdr3_aa: CASSLTGSPRGYTF
cdr3_nt: TGTGCCAGCAGCCTTACAGGGTCCCCGAGAGGCTACACCTTC

clone_size: .
j_call: TRBJ1-2
v_call: TRBV7-2
d_call: TRBD1
cdr3_aa: CASSLATGNYGYTF
cdr3_nt: TGTGCCAGCAGCTTAGCGACAGGGAACTATGGCTACACCTTC

clone_size: .
j_call: TRBJ2-2
v_call: TRBV28
d_call: TRBD2
cdr3_aa: CASSLGGRSPGELFF
cdr3_nt: TGTGCCAGCAGTTTAGGCGGGAGGTCCCCCGGGGAGCTGTTTTTT

clone_size: .
j_call: TRBJ1-6
v_call: TRBV5-1
d_call: .
cdr3_aa: CASSLGRHATSPLHF
cdr3_nt: TGCGCCAGCAGCCTGGGACGACACGCCACTTCACCCCTCCACTTT

clone_size: once
j_call: TRBJ2-7
v_call: TRBV19
d_call: .
cdr3_aa: CASSIAEGMGEQYF
cdr3_nt: TGTGCCAGTAGTATAGCGGAGGGGATGGGCGAGCAGTACTTC

clone_size: .
j_call: TRBJ2-7
v_call: TRBV7-9
d_call: .
cdr3_aa: CSSSLGHILSYEQYF
cdr3_nt: TGTTCCAGCAGCCTGGGACATATTCTCTCCTACGAGCAGTACTTC

clone_size: .
j_call: TRBJ2-7
v_call: TRBV4-2
d_call: .
cdr3_aa: CASSQGLSGLAYEQYF
cdr3_nt: TGTGCCAGCAGCCAAGGTCTTTCAGGGTTGGCCTACGAGCAGTACTTC

clone_size: .
j_call: TRBJ2-5
v_call: TRBV11-2
d_call: .
cdr3_aa: CASSLLRRAQETQYF
cdr3_nt: TGTGCCAGCAGCTTACTGCGCAGGGCCCAAGAGACCCAGTACTTC

clone_size: few
j_call: TRBJ2-7
v_call: TRBV5-1
d_call: TRBD2
cdr3_aa: CASSSGGAPFVQYF
cdr3_nt: TGCGCCAGCAGCAGCGGGGGGGCCCCCTTCGTGCAGTACTTC

clone_size: .
j_call: TRBJ2-3
v_call: TRBV29-1
d_call: TRBD2
cdr3_aa: CSVDFWLAGGDDTDTQYF
cdr3_nt: TGCAGCGTTGATTTTTGGCTAGCGGGAGGGGATGATACAGATACGCAGTATTTT

clone_size: .
j_call: TRBJ2-5
v_call: TRBV9
d_call: TRBD2
cdr3_aa: CASSETGLAVETQYF
cdr3_nt: TGTGCCAGCAGCGAGACGGGACTAGCGGTTGAGACCCAGTACTTC

clone_size: .
j_call: TRBJ2-1
v_call: TRBV5-4
d_call: TRBD2
cdr3_aa: CASSHSGGGYNEQFF
cdr3_nt: TGTGCCAGCAGCCACAGCGGGGGGGGTTACAATGAGCAGTTCTTC

clone_size: .
j_call: TRBJ1-2
v_call: TRBV6-5
d_call: .
cdr3_aa: CASSSEDFYGYTF
cdr3_nt: TGTGCCAGCAGCTCCGAGGACTTCTATGGCTACACCTTC

clone_size: few
j_call: TRBJ1-1
v_call: TRBV6-1
d_call: .
cdr3_aa: CATGGQRGNTEAFF
cdr3_nt: TGTGCCACGGGGGGCCAGCGAGGGAACACTGAAGCTTTCTTT

clone_size: .
j_call: TRBJ2-2
v_call: TRBV6-6
d_call: .
cdr3_aa: CASSPFARNTGELFF
cdr3_nt: TGTGCCAGCAGTCCGTTTGCGAGGAACACCGGGGAGCTGTTTTTT

clone_size: .
j_call: TRBJ2-7
v_call: TRBV7-6
d_call: .
cdr3_aa: CASSRSAGSYEQYF
cdr3_nt: TGTGCCAGCAGCCGTAGTGCTGGCTCCTACGAGCAGTACTTC